A selection of T cell receptor beta chains follows, all from one sample in a study of control samples from healthy donors and cancer patients. The repertoire was sequenced with immunoSEQ multiplex PCR; TCRdb's copy has only in-frame clones and lacks some. The repertoire consists of 98,000 or so clones, with approximately 82% occurring once and the leading ten covering about 2%. Sequenced material: blood. These receptors were collected from a man in his 60s in good health. CDR3s include the opening cysteine and the closing phenylalanine or tryptophan. The order of the fields is CDR3 length, clone size, V gene, D gene, J gene, CDR3 protein, CDR3 DNA. A D gene is named only where the DNA matches it firmly. Expanded clones get a size class; other rows say once, few or many, or leave the size out.

length: 13
size: .
V: TRBV24-1
D: .
J: TRBJ2-1
CDR3: CATSDSSFNEQFF
DNA: TGTGCCACCAGTGATAGCAGTTTCAATGAGCAGTTCTTC

length: 15
size: .
V: TRBV6-5
D: TRBD1
J: TRBJ2-7
CDR3: CASSRQGKSSYEQYF
DNA: TGTGCCAGCAGTCGACAGGGGAAAAGCTCCTACGAGCAGTACTTC

length: 15
size: .
V: TRBV4-2
D: TRBD1
J: TRBJ2-2
CDR3: CASSHAQGFAGELFF
DNA: TGTGCCAGCAGCCATGCACAGGGGTTTGCCGGGGAGCTGTTTTTT

length: 11
size: .
V: TRBV7-9
D: .
J: TRBJ2-3
CDR3: CASSLVDTQYF
DNA: TGTGCCAGCAGCTTAGTGGATACGCAGTATTTT

length: 16
size: .
V: TRBV10-2
D: TRBD2
J: TRBJ2-2
CDR3: CASSGGGEGMGGELFF
DNA: TGCGCCAGCAGTGGCGGAGGGGAGGGAATGGGCGGGGAGCTGTTTTTT

length: 11
size: .
V: TRBV11-2
D: .
J: TRBJ2-7
CDR3: CASSAAYEQYF
DNA: TGTGCCAGCAGCGCAGCTTACGAGCAGTACTTC

length: 13
size: .
V: TRBV29-1
D: TRBD1
J: TRBJ1-1
CDR3: CSVTQGVNTEAFF
DNA: TGCAGCGTTACACAGGGGGTGAACACTGAAGCTTTCTTT

length: 14
size: .
V: TRBV5-1
D: TRBD2
J: TRBJ2-3
CDR3: CASSPGGAGDTQYF
DNA: TGCGCCAGCAGCCCCGGGGGGGCCGGCGATACGCAGTATTTT

length: 16
size: once
V: TRBV4-1
D: .
J: TRBJ1-5
CDR3: CASSQDGWGSNQPQHF
DNA: TGCGCCAGCAGCCAAGATGGGTGGGGGTCCAATCAGCCCCAGCATTTT

length: 17
size: few
V: TRBV6-1
D: .
J: TRBJ1-6
CDR3: CASSDSGTQPGNSPLHF
DNA: TGTGCCAGCAGTGATTCCGGGACACAGCCCGGTAATTCACCCCTCCACTTT

length: 17
size: .
V: TRBV5-1
D: TRBD1
J: TRBJ2-5
CDR3: CASSSQMGQGYQETQYF
DNA: TGCGCCAGCAGCTCGCAAATGGGACAGGGGTACCAAGAGACCCAGTACTTC